This passage covers 2 T cell receptor beta chains from one sample sequenced in a study of blood T cell repertoires in COVID-19. Using immunoSEQ multiplex PCR, the repertoire was profiled, and TCRdb retains in-frame clones only, with some absent. The repertoire holds about 260,000 clones, with 83% as singletons. Material: peripheral blood. The receptors derive from a man in his sixties who had recovered from COVID-19.

This rearrangement joins TRBV30 to TRBJ2-7; possibly TRBD1 for D (5 bases). Per germline, CDR1 GTSNPN and CDR2 SVGIG (reference sequence). V lost 0 bases, J lost 3 bases, and 21 bases lay in between. The CDR3 sequence is 17 residues long. The CDR3 bases are TGTGCCTGGAGTGTACAGATGGGGCGGATCGATGGCTACGAGCAGTACTTC. It translates to CAWSVQMGRIDGYEQYF.

This chain uses TRBV15 with TRBJ1-1; D uncertain. Germline CDR1 is LNHNV and CDR2 is YYDKDF (reference sequence). Trimming took 0 bases from V and 6 from J, leaving 8 bases between them. This CDR3 has 13 amino acids. CDR3 nucleotide sequence: TGTGCCACCAGCAGAGAGAGGAGTCCTGAAGCTTTCTTT. Protein product: CATSRERSPEAFF.